The rows below give T cell receptor beta chains drawn from one sample of a study of T cells in Graves' hyperthyroidism and ophthalmopathy. TCRdb redid the calling of the multiplex PCR reads with MiXCR, one entry per CDR3 protein. The sample carries 700,000 or so distinct CDR3 sequences, about a sixth recorded once. Sequencing input: blood. These receptor sequences come from a man younger than 30 with Graves' hyperthyroidism. The CDR3 runs from the conserved cysteine through the conserved F or W. D genes are given only for firm matches. Size is stated for part of the rows, as once, few or many counts, or as a class when the clone is expanded.

CDR3,DNA,J,D,size,V
CASSLDPPNAIQETQYF,TGTGCCAGCAGCTTAGATCCCCCGAACGCGATCCAAGAGACCCAGTACTTC,TRBJ2-5,-,-,TRBV11-3
CTIPGGAYEQYF,TGCACCATCCCTGGTGGGGCCTACGAGCAGTACTTC,TRBJ2-7,-,-,TRBV20-1
CASSLRDRDTQYF,TGTGCCAGCAGCCTGAGGGACCGGGATACGCAGTATTTT,TRBJ2-3,-,few,TRBV9
CARRTTPRNQPQHF,TGTGCCAGGAGGACAACACCCCGCAATCAGCCCCAGCATTTT,TRBJ1-5,-,once,TRBV19
CAWTGLRGYTF,TGTGCCTGGACAGGGCTTCGGGGCTACACCTTC,TRBJ1-2,-,many,TRBV30
CASSHQASGLYNEQFF,TGTGCCAGCAGCCATCAGGCCTCGGGACTTTACAATGAGCAGTTCTTC,TRBJ2-1,-,-,TRBV3-1
CASRVGREGQPQHF,TGTGCCAGTAGAGTGGGCAGGGAAGGCCAGCCCCAGCATTTT,TRBJ1-5,-,-,TRBV19
CASSLAGKETQYF,TGTGCCAGCAGCTTAGCTGGGAAAGAGACCCAGTACTTC,TRBJ2-5,-,many,TRBV7-2
CSAGDSGRSYADTQYF,TGCAGTGCCGGGGATAGCGGGAGGTCCTACGCAGATACGCAGTATTTT,TRBJ2-3,TRBD2,-,TRBV20-1
CSARGTGKREQFF,TGCAGTGCTAGAGGTACAGGGAAGCGTGAGCAGTTCTTC,TRBJ2-1,-,-,TRBV20-1
CASSNPPLAGVETQYF,TGTGCCAGCAGTAACCCGCCTCTAGCGGGAGTTGAGACCCAGTACTTC,TRBJ2-5,TRBD2,many,TRBV28
CASSLARTSGSNEQFF,TGTGCCAGCAGCTTAGCCCGGACTAGCGGGAGCAATGAGCAGTTCTTC,TRBJ2-1,TRBD2,many,TRBV7-9
CASTQGGAGTDTQYF,TGTGCCAGCACCCAAGGGGGGGCTGGCACAGATACGCAGTATTTT,TRBJ2-3,-,-,TRBV6-1
CSAKLQGIYEQYF,TGCAGTGCCAAGTTACAGGGAATCTACGAGCAGTACTTC,TRBJ2-7,-,many,TRBV20-1
CASSSQAGLQETQYF,TGTGCCAGCAGCTCCCAGGCGGGCCTCCAAGAGACCCAGTACTTC,TRBJ2-5,-,-,TRBV7-8
CASRVSGGPGTPLHF,TGTGCCAGCAGAGTTTCCGGGGGCCCGGGGACACCCCTCCACTTT,TRBJ1-6,-,few,TRBV12-3/TRBV12-4
CSARDRLSYNEQFF,TGCAGTGCTAGAGATAGGCTATCCTACAATGAGCAGTTCTTC,TRBJ2-1,-,many,TRBV20-1
CASNPTPGLGGHEQFF,TGTGCCAGCAATCCAACACCGGGACTAGGCGGTCATGAGCAGTTCTTC,TRBJ2-1,TRBD2,many,TRBV2
CASSSDRVHGYTF,TGTGCCAGCAGCTCTGACAGGGTCCATGGCTACACCTTC,TRBJ1-2,TRBD1,few,TRBV5-6
CASSSGTSGSGQYF,TGTGCCAGCAGCTCCGGGACTAGCGGGAGCGGGCAGTACTTC,TRBJ2-7,TRBD2,-,TRBV5-4
CASRDVGYGYTF,TGTGCCAGCAGGGACGTAGGCTATGGCTACACCTTC,TRBJ1-2,-,-,TRBV9
CASSQDSKREPYEQYF,TGCGCCAGCAGCCAAGATTCGAAGCGGGAGCCCTACGAGCAGTACTTC,TRBJ2-7,TRBD2,few,TRBV4-3